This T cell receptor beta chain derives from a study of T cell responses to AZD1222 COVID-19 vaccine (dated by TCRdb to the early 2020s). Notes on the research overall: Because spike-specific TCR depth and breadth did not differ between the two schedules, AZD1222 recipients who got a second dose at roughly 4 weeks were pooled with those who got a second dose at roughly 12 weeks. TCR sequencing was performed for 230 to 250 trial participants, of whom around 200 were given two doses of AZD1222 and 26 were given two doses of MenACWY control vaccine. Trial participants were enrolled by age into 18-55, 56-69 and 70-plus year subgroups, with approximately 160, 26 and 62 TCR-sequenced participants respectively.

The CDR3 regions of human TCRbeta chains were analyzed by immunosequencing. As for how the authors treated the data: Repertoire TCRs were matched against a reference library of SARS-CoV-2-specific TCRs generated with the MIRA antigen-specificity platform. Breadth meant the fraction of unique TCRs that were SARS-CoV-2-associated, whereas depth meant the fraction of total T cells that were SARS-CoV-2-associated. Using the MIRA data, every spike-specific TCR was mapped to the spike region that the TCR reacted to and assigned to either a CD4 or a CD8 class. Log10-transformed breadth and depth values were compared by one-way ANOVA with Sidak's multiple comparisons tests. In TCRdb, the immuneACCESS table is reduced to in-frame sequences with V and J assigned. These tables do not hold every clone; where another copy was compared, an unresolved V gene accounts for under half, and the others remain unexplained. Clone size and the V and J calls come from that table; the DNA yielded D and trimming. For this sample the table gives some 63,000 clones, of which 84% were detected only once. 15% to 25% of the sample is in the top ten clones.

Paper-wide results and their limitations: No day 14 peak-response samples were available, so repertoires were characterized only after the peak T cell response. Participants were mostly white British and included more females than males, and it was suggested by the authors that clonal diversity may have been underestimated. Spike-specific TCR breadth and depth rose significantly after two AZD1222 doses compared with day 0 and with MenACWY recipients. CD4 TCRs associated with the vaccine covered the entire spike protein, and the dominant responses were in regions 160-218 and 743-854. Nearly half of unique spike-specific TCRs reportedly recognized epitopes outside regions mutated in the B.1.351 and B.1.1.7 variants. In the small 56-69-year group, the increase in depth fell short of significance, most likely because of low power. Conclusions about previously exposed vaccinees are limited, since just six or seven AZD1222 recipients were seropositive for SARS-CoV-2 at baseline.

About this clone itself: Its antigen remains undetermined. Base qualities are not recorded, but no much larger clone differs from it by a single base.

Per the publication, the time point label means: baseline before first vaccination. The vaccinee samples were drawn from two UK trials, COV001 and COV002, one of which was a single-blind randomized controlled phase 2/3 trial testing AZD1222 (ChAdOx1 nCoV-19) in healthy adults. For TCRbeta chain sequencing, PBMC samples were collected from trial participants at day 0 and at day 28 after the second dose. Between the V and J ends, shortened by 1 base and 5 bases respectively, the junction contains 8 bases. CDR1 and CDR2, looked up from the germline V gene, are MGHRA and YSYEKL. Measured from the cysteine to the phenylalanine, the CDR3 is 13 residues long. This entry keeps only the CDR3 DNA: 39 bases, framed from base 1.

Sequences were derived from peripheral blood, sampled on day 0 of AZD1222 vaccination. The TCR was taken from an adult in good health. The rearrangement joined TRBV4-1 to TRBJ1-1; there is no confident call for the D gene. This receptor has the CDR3 CASSQGSETEAFF. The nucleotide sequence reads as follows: TGCGCCAGCAGCCAAGGTAGTGAGACTGAAGCTTTCTTT.